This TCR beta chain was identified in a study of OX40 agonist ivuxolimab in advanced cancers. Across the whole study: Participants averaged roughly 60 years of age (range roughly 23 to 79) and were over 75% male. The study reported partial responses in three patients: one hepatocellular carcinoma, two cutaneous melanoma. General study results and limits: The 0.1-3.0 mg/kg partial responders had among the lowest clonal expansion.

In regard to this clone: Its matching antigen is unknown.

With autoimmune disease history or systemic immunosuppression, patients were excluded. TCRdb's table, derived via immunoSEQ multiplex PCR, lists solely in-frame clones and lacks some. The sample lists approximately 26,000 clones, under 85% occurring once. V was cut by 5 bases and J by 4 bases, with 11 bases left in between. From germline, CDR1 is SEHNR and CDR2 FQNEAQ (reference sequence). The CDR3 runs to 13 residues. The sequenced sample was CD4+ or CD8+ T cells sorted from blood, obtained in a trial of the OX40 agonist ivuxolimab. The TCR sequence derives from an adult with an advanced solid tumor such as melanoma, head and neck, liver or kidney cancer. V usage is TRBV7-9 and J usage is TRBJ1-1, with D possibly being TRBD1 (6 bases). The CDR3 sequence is CASSEGGSTEAFF. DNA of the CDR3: TGTGCCAGCAGCGAGGGGGGAAGCACTGAAGCTTTCTTT.